The 30 T cell receptor beta chains presented below share a single source sample, sequenced in a study of cytomegalovirus exposure and HLA in healthy donors. Researchers ran the PCR with 60 Vbeta and 13 Jbeta primers. TCRdb keeps only in-frame clones here, not all; method: immunoSEQ multiplex PCR. The table includes around 150,000 clones, around 79% detected once. The sample consisted of PBMCs. The receptors stem from a woman aged 40-49 years in good health and CMV-seronegative.

V is TRBV6-1 and J is TRBJ1-2; TRBD1 matches 7 bases. The V segment lost 3 bases and the J segment 5 bases; nucleotides outside the gene matches: 9. Per the germline V gene, CDR1 is MNHNS and CDR2 is SASEGT. CDR3 size: 15 residues. The CDR3 bases are TGTGCCAGCAGTGAGGGGGGACAGCTTCCTTATGGCTACACCTTC. Translation: CASSEGGQLPYGYTF.

This clone came up a few times. The J gene is TRBJ1-2, the V gene TRBV14; TRBD1 matches at 10 bases. CDR3 size: 14 residues. The germline CDR1 and CDR2 sequences are SGHDN and FVKESK. V shed 3 bases, J shed 6 bases, and the junction held 4 bases outside the gene matches. The CDR3 is CASSQLTGGNGYTF. The CDR3 region has the DNA TGTGCCAGCAGCCAGTTGACAGGGGGCAATGGCTACACCTTC.

This clone was observed a single time. This chain links TRBV9 with TRBJ1-1; D possibly corresponds to TRBD1 (6 bases). Germline loops: CDR1 SGDLS, CDR2 YYNGEE. The length of the CDR3 is 17 residues. Trimming removed 4 bases at V and 3 bases at J, with 22 bases between. This CDR3 reads CASSPYRGRGVDTEAFF. CDR3 nucleotide sequence: TGTGCCAGCAGCCCCTACCGGGGGAGGGGGGTGGACACTGAAGCTTTCTTT.

The rearrangement uses TRBV7-9 and TRBJ1-1; TRBD1 is a possible D gene (6 bases). The CDR3 contains 14 residues. Germline values: CDR1 SEHNR, CDR2 FQNEAQ (reference sequence). Trimming removed 5 bases from V and 3 bases from J, with 13 bases in between. The CDR3 loop is CASSRGKLDTEAFF. The CDR3 DNA sequence: TGTGCCAGCAGCAGGGGGAAGTTGGACACTGAAGCTTTCTTT.

The J gene is TRBJ1-6, the V gene TRBV6-5; TRBD1 might be the D (6 bases). CDR3 length: 14 residues. CDR1 is MNHEY, CDR2 SVGAGI, per germline. V shed 5 bases and J shed 4 bases, with 9 bases lying between them. As DNA, the CDR3 is TGTGCCAGCAGTGTCGGACAGTATAATTCACCCCTCCACTTT. It translates to CASSVGQYNSPLHF.

This chain links TRBV7-6 with TRBJ2-3, with D tentatively TRBD2 (5 bases). Per the germline V gene, CDR1 is SGHVS and CDR2 is FNYEAQ. The CDR3 has 16 amino acids. V lost 5 bases and J lost 1, with 16 bases in between. The CDR3 reads CASSLTGYGRTDTQYF. CDR3 nucleotides: TGTGCCAGCAGCCTCACGGGGTACGGGCGCACAGATACGCAGTATTTT. Filled out from reference TRBV7-6 and TRBJ2-3, the complete variable domain reads GAGVSQSPRYKVTKRGQDVALRCDPISGHVSLYWYRQALGQGPEFLTYFNYEAQQDKSGLPNDRFSAERPEGSISTLTIQRTEQRDSAMYRCASSLTGYGRTDTQYFGPGTRLTVL.

J is TRBJ1-1 and V is TRBV27; TRBD1 aligns across 8 bases. V trimming: 5 bases; J trimming: 5 bases; junction bases outside the gene matches: 7. The germline V gene has CDR1 MNHEY and CDR2 SMNVEV (reference sequence). This CDR3 is built from 14 residues. The CDR3 sequence is CASSAYRGNTEAFF. In DNA, the CDR3 is TGTGCCAGCAGTGCGTACAGGGGGAATACTGAAGCTTTCTTT.

This clone was seen a handful of times. V and J are TRBV5-4 and TRBJ1-1; 7 nucleotides line up with TRBD1. The CDR3 is 13 residues long. Looked up from germline, CDR1 is SGHNT and CDR2 is YYREEE (reference sequence). V was pared by 4 bases and J by 5 bases, with 5 bases of the junction left unmatched. The CDR3 loop reads CASSQGDLTEAFF. In nucleotides, the CDR3 is TGTGCCAGCAGCCAGGGGGATCTAACTGAAGCTTTCTTT.

This chain connects TRBV10-1 to TRBJ2-1; TRBD2 matches 8 bases. Per germline, CDR1 WNHNN and CDR2 SYGVQD (reference sequence). Trimming cost V 4 bases and J 3 bases; bases outside gene matches: 2. CDR3 size: 14 residues. The CDR3 loop reads CASSASGGYNEQFF. CDR3 coding DNA: TGCGCCAGCAGTGCAAGCGGGGGCTACAATGAGCAGTTCTTC.

This chain joins TRBV5-6 and TRBJ2-5, with D possibly matching TRBD1 (6 bases). The CDR3 runs 15 residues. Trimming removed 1 base at V and 5 bases at J, with 15 bases between. Germline V CDR1 and CDR2: SGHDT, YYEEEE. For the CDR3, the DNA is TGTGCCAGCAGCTTGATCACAGGGTCTCGGGAGACCCAGTACTTC. It codes for CASSLITGSRETQYF.

The chain links TRBV28 to TRBJ1-6, with 9 bases matching TRBD1. This CDR3 has 14 amino acids. V was clipped by 3 bases and J by 13 bases; unmatched bases: 7. Germline CDR1 reads MDHEN; CDR2 reads SYDVKM. CDR3 nucleotides: TGTGCCAGCAGTTTCAGGGGACAGGGTGGGCCCCTCCACTTT. This translates into CASSFRGQGGPLHF.

The V and J genes are TRBV6-6 and TRBJ2-7; possible D gene TRBD1, 6 bases. From germline, CDR1 is MNHNY and CDR2 SVGAGI (reference sequence). CDR3 length equals 15 residues. Trimming took off 2 bases at V and 2 bases at J, with 13 bases between the two ends. The CDR3 reads CASSYEQGSPYEQYF. Written as DNA, the CDR3 is TGTGCCAGCAGTTACGAACAGGGATCCCCCTACGAGCAGTACTTC.

The chain has TRBV7-2 and TRBJ1-2; 8 positions agree with TRBD1. The CDR3 consists of 14 residues. Looked up from germline, CDR1 is SGHTA and CDR2 is FQGNSA. Trimming took 4 bases from V and 6 from J; bases not matched to a gene: 7. CDR3 coding DNA: TGTGCCAGCAGCTCAAGACAGGGGCTGGATGGCTACACCTTC. As protein: CASSSRQGLDGYTF.

The V call is TRBV18, the J call TRBJ1-1, with 7 bases identical to TRBD1. The V and J ends lost 5 bases and 6 bases, in that order; junction bases with no gene match: 12. CDR3 length: 15 amino acids. Per germline, CDR1 KGHSH and CDR2 LQKENI. This CDR3 reads CASSESLTGVAEAFF. As DNA, the CDR3 is TGTGCCAGCTCAGAGAGCCTAACAGGGGTAGCTGAAGCTTTCTTT.

About this clone: One end of the junction fails to match germline, which may point to a read error. This rearrangement joins TRBV6-1 to TRBJ2-7; possibly TRBD1 for D (8 bases). Looked up from germline, CDR1 is MNHNS and CDR2 is SASEGT. The CDR3 has 12 amino acids. The CDR3 is CASSEGGTGRGF. Here the CDR3 DNA reads TGTGCCAGCAGTGAGGGGGGGACAGGTCGGGGCTTC.

This clone was recorded once. The CDR3, as DNA: TGTGCCTGGAGTGGAGACAGTTCTGAAGCTTTCTTT. This translates into CAWSGDSSEAFF. The chain is built from TRBV30 and TRBJ1-1, with a possible D match to TRBD1 (5 bases). The CDR3 loop spans 12 amino acids. Germline CDR1 and CDR2: GTSNPN and SVGIG (reference sequence). V gave up 1 base and J gave up 6 bases, with 9 bases separating them.

The rearrangement links TRBV14 to TRBJ2-2; D remains ambiguous. This CDR3 is built from 15 residues. Germline CDR1 and CDR2: SGHDN and FVKESK. Trimming stripped 1 base from V and 2 bases from J, with 8 bases between. CDR3 DNA: TGTGCCAGCAGCCAAGGGTGGCCTAACACCGGGGAGCTGTTTTTT. Translation gives CASSQGWPNTGELFF.

The gene calls are TRBV27 and TRBJ2-3; TRBD2 matches at 13 bases. Trimming removed 4 bases from V and 0 bases from J; junction bases left unmatched: 16. Germline V gene lookup returns CDR1 MNHEY and CDR2 SMNVEV (reference sequence). This CDR3 contains 21 residues. Here the CDR3 DNA reads TGTGCCAGCAGTTCTGCACACCCAGGACTAGCGGGGGCGCAAAGCACAGATACGCAGTATTTT. It specifies CASSSAHPGLAGAQSTDTQYF.

The chain employs TRBV19 and TRBJ1-5, with a weak D call TRBD1 (5 bases). The CDR3 is made up of 14 amino acids. Germline V gene lookup returns CDR1 LNHDA and CDR2 SQIVND (reference sequence). V shed 10 bases and J shed 1 base, with 14 bases lying between them. The CDR3 sequence is CATSSQGSNQPQHF. The CDR3 bases are TGTGCCACCTCTTCCCAGGGAAGCAATCAGCCCCAGCATTTT.

The sample holds a few counts of this clone. The rearrangement uses TRBV7-6 and TRBJ2-5; tentatively, D is TRBD1 (5 bases). Germline loops: CDR1 SGHVS, CDR2 FNYEAQ. The ends were cut back, 0 bases at V and 1 base at J, with 9 bases in the middle. The CDR3 contains 15 residues. This CDR3 is CASSLAGLSQETQYF. The CDR3 bases are TGTGCCAGCAGCTTAGCGGGGCTATCCCAAGAGACCCAGTACTTC.

This sequence joins TRBV28 and TRBJ2-7; 8 nucleotides line up with TRBD2. Germline V lookup: CDR1 MDHEN, CDR2 SYDVKM. The CDR3 is made up of 14 amino acids. Trimming took 2 bases from V and 3 from J; bases not matched to a gene: 3. The CDR3 DNA sequence: TGTGCCAGCAGTTTAATCGGGGGGGGCTACGAGCAGTACTTC. This sequence encodes CASSLIGGGYEQYF.

The chain is built from TRBV6-5 and TRBJ2-5, with TRBD1 as a possible D gene (5 bases). This CDR3 has 15 residues. The V gene's germline CDR1 is MNHEY and CDR2 SVGAGI. V gave up 2 bases and J gave up 3 bases, with 13 bases separating them. Written as DNA, the CDR3 is TGTGCCAGCAGTTACGCCACCGCAGGGAAAGAGACCCAGTACTTC. This gives the protein CASSYATAGKETQYF.

The DNA for the CDR3 is TGTGCCAGCAGCTTAGTTGATACTGGCGAGCAGTACTTC. Translation gives CASSLVDTGEQYF. V gene TRBV7-8 combines with J gene TRBJ2-7; D gene uncertain. The CDR3 length is 13 residues. V shed 1 base and J shed 6 bases, with 10 bases lying between them. Germline CDR1 SGHVS, CDR2 FQNEAQ.

CDR3 residues: CSAILLEKLFF. CDR3 bases: TGCAGTGCTATCCTTTTGGAAAAACTGTTTTTT. This chain links TRBV20-1 with TRBJ1-4; D is unclear. The CDR3 totals 11 residues. Trimming pared 4 bases from V and 8 bases from J, leaving 8 bases between. Germline values: CDR1 DFQATT, CDR2 SNEGSKA (reference sequence).

V and J are TRBV7-2 and TRBJ1-2; 10 nucleotides agree with TRBD1. Per the germline V gene, CDR1 is SGHTA and CDR2 is FQGNSA. The CDR3 contains 15 residues. Trimming cost V 5 bases and J 7 bases; bases outside gene matches: 10. The DNA for the CDR3 is TGTGCCAGCAGCACCTCGACAGGGGGCGCGACTGGCTACACCTTC. The encoded protein is CASSTSTGGATGYTF.

V usage is TRBV28 and J usage is TRBJ2-7; 9 nucleotides match TRBD1. The CDR3 is 15 residues long. Germline CDR1 MDHEN, CDR2 SYDVKM. The junction had 7 bases not matched to a gene; V was cut back by 3 bases and J by 4 bases. CDR3 in DNA: TGTGCCAGCAGTTTGGTGGGACAGGGTCGGTACGAGCAGTACTTC. As protein: CASSLVGQGRYEQYF.

This chain links TRBV10-2 with TRBJ2-7, with D possibly being TRBD2 (7 bases). The CDR3 is 20 amino acids. V lost 1 base and J lost 2, with 27 bases in between. Germline-derived CDR1 and CDR2 are WSHSY and SAAADI. CDR3 nucleotides: TGCGCCAGCAGTGAGTGGTTAGGTTTTTTGGGGGGGCCTGAGACCTACGAGCAGTACTTC. Translation: CASSEWLGFLGGPETYEQYF.

The J gene is TRBJ1-1, the V gene TRBV9; no reliable D call. CDR1 SGDLS and CDR2 YYNGEE come from the germline V gene. The CDR3 totals 16 residues. Between the trimmed V and J ends, which lost 3 bases and 1 base, there was a span of 16 bases. The chain's CDR3 is CASSGYSNKKNTEAFF. In nucleotides, the CDR3 is TGTGCCAGCAGCGGATACAGTAATAAAAAGAACACTGAAGCTTTCTTT.

The V call is TRBV5-6, the J call TRBJ2-7; 8 bases are a match to TRBD2. Germline-derived CDR1 and CDR2 are SGHDT and YYEEEE. The CDR3 has 11 residues. V dropped 4 bases and J dropped 7; count of bases not matched to a gene: 1. CDR3 region: CASSTGGEQYF. The CDR3 bases are TGTGCCAGCAGCACGGGGGGGGAGCAGTACTTC.

This chain uses TRBV7-2 with TRBJ1-1; TRBD1 agrees at 9 bases. J was trimmed by 4 bases and V by 2 bases; bases with no gene match: 5. The germline V gene encodes CDR1 SGHTA and CDR2 FQGNSA. The CDR3 is 15 amino acids. CDR3 sequence reads: CASSLQNRGRTEAFF. For the CDR3, the DNA is TGTGCCAGCAGCTTACAAAACAGGGGGCGCACTGAAGCTTTCTTT.